These 19 T cell receptor beta chains were all obtained from the same sample, sequenced in a study of blood T cells in healthy people across ages. Then a second PCR, running roughly 7 to 11 cycles, was carried out with a sample-barcoded 5' primer and a J-beta primer mix. Using its own MiXCR run on the 5' RACE reads, TCRdb lists one record per CDR3 protein. The sample has around 1,000,000 distinct CDR3 sequences; around two fifths are singletons. Material: blood. The receptor source for this set is a man between 18 and 29 years old in good health.

The chain couples TRBV24-1 to TRBJ2-5; 7 nucleotides align to TRBD2. CDR3 length: 16 amino acids. Losses at the gene ends were 2 bases for V and 5 bases for J; bases not matched to a gene: 10. Germline V lookup: CDR1 KGHDR, CDR2 SFDVKD. The CDR3 coding sequence is TGTGCCACCAGTGATTCCCTAGCGGACCCCCTGGAGACCCAGTACTTC. It encodes CATSDSLADPLETQYF.

The sample holds a few counts of this clonotype. This chain links TRBV4-3 with TRBJ1-5; weak D call: TRBD1 (6 bases). From germline, CDR1 is LGHNA and CDR2 YSLEER. The germline V and J ends were trimmed by 3 bases and 5 bases, with 17 bases remaining between them. The CDR3 spans 16 residues. The CDR3 bases are TGCGCCAGCAGCCAGGCCGCTTATAGGGGGGATCAGCCCCAGCATTTT. This encodes CASSQAAYRGDQPQHF.

This clonotype has a handful of counts. The chain employs TRBV20-1 and TRBJ1-6; D gene unclear. This CDR3 spans 13 amino acids. The V gene lost 6 bases and the J gene lost 10 bases, with 16 bases spanning the gap. From germline, CDR1 is DFQATT and CDR2 SNEGSKA (reference sequence). CDR3 protein: CSARTTLGSPLHF. The CDR3 nucleotides are TGCAGTGCGCGTACCACCTTAGGCTCACCCCTCCACTTT.

V usage is TRBV7-2 and J usage is TRBJ1-2; D perhaps matches TRBD1 (5 bases). The germline V gene encodes CDR1 SGHTA and CDR2 FQGNSA. V shed 3 bases and J shed 4 bases, with 15 bases lying between them. The CDR3 has 15 amino acids. In DNA form, the CDR3 reads TGTGCCAGCAGCTTTGACAGTCAAGAAGGCTATGGCTACACCTTC. This translates into CASSFDSQEGYGYTF. Full variable domain (missing parts from reference TRBV7-2 and TRBJ1-2): GAGVSQSPSNKVTEKGKDVELRCDPISGHTALYWYRQSLGQGLEFLIYFQGNSAPDKSGLPSDRFSAERTGGSVSTLTIQRTQQEDSAVYLCASSFDSQEGYGYTFGSGTRLTVV.

J is TRBJ2-1 and V is TRBV5-1; no reliable D call. CDR3 size: 18 residues. CDR1 is SGHRS, CDR2 YFSETQ, per germline. V was trimmed by 0 bases and J by 5 bases, leaving 21 bases between them. CDR3 amino acids: CASSLVGWTKPQNNEQFF. The CDR3 DNA reads as TGCGCCAGCAGCTTGGTTGGCTGGACCAAACCTCAGAACAATGAGCAGTTCTTC.

The chain uses TRBV20-1 and TRBJ2-3; 7 bases align to TRBD2. The CDR3 runs to 16 residues. In germline, CDR1 is DFQATT, CDR2 SNEGSKA (reference sequence). V gave up 6 bases and J gave up 2 bases; unmatched junction bases: 14. CDR3 bases: TGCAGTGCACCGACCCCCAGCGGGGTTAACACAGATACGCAGTATTTT. Protein product: CSAPTPSGVNTDTQYF.

The gene calls are TRBV30 and TRBJ1-1; a weak D match, TRBD1 (5 bases). The CDR3 has 13 amino acids. With 3 bases removed from V and 0 bases from J, the gap between germline ends came to 8 bases. Looked up from germline, CDR1 is GTSNPN and CDR2 is SVGIG (reference sequence). This CDR3 reads CAWRGRVNTEAFF. CDR3 sequence (DNA): TGTGCCTGGAGGGGCAGGGTGAACACTGAAGCTTTCTTT.

The sample holds a few counts of this clonotype. V is TRBV3-1 and J is TRBJ2-3; 8 positions agree with TRBD2. CDR1 and CDR2 (germline): LGHDT, YNNKEL (reference sequence). Losses at the gene ends were 0 bases for V and 0 bases for J; bases not matched to a gene: 5. The CDR3 is 17 amino acids. CDR3 protein: CASSQDLAGGSTDTQYF. CDR3 nucleotides: TGTGCCAGCAGCCAAGATCTCGCGGGGGGAAGCACAGATACGCAGTATTTT.

The chain employs TRBV7-9 and TRBJ2-4; 9 nucleotides align to TRBD2. The ends lost 5 bases at V and 4 bases at J; junction bases unmatched: 9. The CDR3 has 16 residues. From germline, CDR1 is SEHNR and CDR2 FQNEAQ (reference sequence). The CDR3 sequence: CASSPSPSGDKNIQYF. CDR3 nucleotide sequence: TGTGCCAGCAGCCCGAGTCCTAGCGGGGATAAAAACATTCAGTACTTC.

This clonotype turned up a few times. The chain links TRBV11-1 to TRBJ2-1; D uncertain. Trimming took 5 bases from V and 5 from J, leaving 13 bases between them. This CDR3 is 14 amino acids long. CDR1 is SGHAT, CDR2 FQDESV, per germline (reference sequence). CDR3 in amino acids: CASSQADGNNEQFF. CDR3 sequence (DNA): TGTGCCAGCAGCCAAGCCGACGGAAACAATGAGCAGTTCTTC.

This clonotype was counted only a few times. This sequence joins TRBV2 and TRBJ1-5, with 7 bases aligning to TRBD1. In germline, CDR1 is SNHLY, CDR2 FYNNEI. The CDR3 is made up of 13 amino acids. V was pared by 10 bases and J by 4 bases, with 7 bases of the junction left unmatched. CDR3 DNA sequence: TGTGCCACCTCGGGACAGCCTAATCAGCCCCAGCATTTT. Translating gives CATSGQPNQPQHF.

The rearrangement links TRBV7-2 to TRBJ1-4; D gene uncertain. The CDR3 is 12 amino acids. Germline V gene lookup returns CDR1 SGHTA and CDR2 FQGNSA. Trimming removed 0 bases from V and 8 bases from J, with 4 bases in between. This CDR3 is CASSLAQEKLFF. In DNA form, the CDR3 reads TGTGCCAGCAGCTTAGCACAGGAAAAACTGTTTTTT.

This chain uses TRBV20-1 with TRBJ2-7; possibly TRBD1 for D (6 bases). The germline gives CDR1 DFQATT, CDR2 SNEGSKA (reference sequence). Trimming left V 3 bases short and J 0 bases short, with 18 bases between. The CDR3 covers 16 residues. This chain's CDR3 is CSARVAARGSSYEQYF. The CDR3 nucleotides read TGCAGTGCTAGGGTGGCGGCCAGGGGAAGCTCCTACGAGCAGTACTTC.

The chain carries TRBV6-1 and TRBJ1-6; weak D call: TRBD1 (5 bases). Germline lookup yields CDR1 MNHNS and CDR2 SASEGT. Trimming removed 6 bases from V and 7 bases from J, with 13 bases in between. The CDR3 has 14 amino acids. The CDR3: CASRPGMRNSPLHF. Here the CDR3 DNA reads TGTGCCAGCAGGCCAGGGATGAGAAATTCACCCCTCCACTTT.

This clonotype was seen a few times. The chain recombines TRBV7-2 with TRBJ1-6; D not resolved. Germline V lookup: CDR1 SGHTA, CDR2 FQGNSA. Trimming shortened V by 4 bases and J by 7 bases, and 11 bases separated the two germline ends. This CDR3 has 14 amino acids. As DNA, the CDR3 is TGTGCCAGCAGCTCCCGACACTCAAATTCACCCCTCCACTTT. Translating it yields CASSSRHSNSPLHF.

This chain joins TRBV27 and TRBJ1-4; TRBD1 might be the D (5 bases). V lost 2 bases, J lost 3 bases, and 13 bases lay in between. CDR3 length: 16 residues. Germline values: CDR1 MNHEY, CDR2 SMNVEV (reference sequence). Here the CDR3 DNA reads TGTGCCAGCAGTTTAGACTGGGGCACCGCTAATGAAAAACTGTTTTTT. Its protein product is CASSLDWGTANEKLFF.

The rearrangement links TRBV12-3 or TRBV12-4 to TRBJ2-2; 7 bases fit TRBD1. V was pared by 5 bases and J by 1 base, with 10 bases of the junction left unmatched. The CDR3 loop spans 17 amino acids. The CDR3 here is CASSHHLRQGNTGELFF. CDR3 nucleotides: TGTGCCAGCAGTCACCATCTCCGACAGGGGAACACCGGGGAGCTGTTTTTT.

The CDR3 sequence is CASRASYPGELFF. In nucleotides, the CDR3 is TGTGCCAGCAGGGCTAGTTACCCCGGGGAGCTGTTTTTT. The gene calls are TRBV6-5 and TRBJ2-2; no reliable D call. The V gene lost 6 bases and the J gene lost 6 bases, with 11 bases spanning the gap. Germline V lookup: CDR1 MNHEY, CDR2 SVGAGI. The CDR3 runs 13 residues.

As for this clonotype: An end of the junction does not agree with germline; a read error may underlie this. The rearrangement links TRBV5-4 to TRBJ2-4, with D hard to call. Per germline, CDR1 SGHNT and CDR2 YYREEE (reference sequence). This CDR3 spans 13 amino acids. CDR3 sequence: CASSLDQRNVQYF. CDR3 coding DNA: TGTGCCAGCAGCTTGGACCAGAGAAACGTTCAGTACTTC.